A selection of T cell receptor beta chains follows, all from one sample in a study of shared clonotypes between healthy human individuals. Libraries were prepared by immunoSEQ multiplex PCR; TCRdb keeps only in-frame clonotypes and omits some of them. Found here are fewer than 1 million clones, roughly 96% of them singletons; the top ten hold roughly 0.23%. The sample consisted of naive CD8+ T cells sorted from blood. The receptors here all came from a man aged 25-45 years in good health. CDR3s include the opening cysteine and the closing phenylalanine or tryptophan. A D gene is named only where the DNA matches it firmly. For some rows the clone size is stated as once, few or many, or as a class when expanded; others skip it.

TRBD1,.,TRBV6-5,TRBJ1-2,TGTGCCAGCAGTTACGCGACAGGGCTCTATGGCTACACCTTC,CASSYATGLYGYTF
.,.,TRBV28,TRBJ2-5,TGTGCCAGCGGTAGTGTTCAAGAGACCCAGTACTTC,CASGSVQETQYF
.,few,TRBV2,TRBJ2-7,TGTGCCAGCAGTGAAGGTCTGTCGGGCAGGGGAGCGTACGAGCAGTACTTC,CASSEGLSGRGAYEQYF
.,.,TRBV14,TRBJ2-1,TGTGCCAGCAGCCAAGGGTGGACGGGGAACAATGAGCAGTTCTTC,CASSQGWTGNNEQFF
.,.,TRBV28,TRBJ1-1,TGTGCCAGCAGTTTTATGGCATTATCGAACACTGAAGCTTTCTTT,CASSFMALSNTEAFF
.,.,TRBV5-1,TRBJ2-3,TGCGCCAGCAGCCTCGGGGAAGGTTCAGATACGCAGTATTTT,CASSLGEGSDTQYF
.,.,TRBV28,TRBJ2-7,TGTGCCAGCAGTTTATCGGTGATTGGAGAGCAGTACTTC,CASSLSVIGEQYF
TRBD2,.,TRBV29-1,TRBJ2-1,TGCAGCGTCCAAGCCCGGGAGGGCCGTTGGAATGAGCAGTTCTTC,CSVQAREGRWNEQFF
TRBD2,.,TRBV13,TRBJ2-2,TGTGCCAGCAGCTTCGGGGGGAGGAACACCGGGGAGCTGTTTTTT,CASSFGGRNTGELFF
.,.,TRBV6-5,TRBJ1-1,TGTGCCAGCAATCCCCCAGGGGATTTGAACACTGAAGCTTTCTTT,CASNPPGDLNTEAFF
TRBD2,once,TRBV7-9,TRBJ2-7,TGTGCCAGCAGCTTAGCTGGACTAGCGGGAGCTGGGGCCTACGAGCAGTACTTC,CASSLAGLAGAGAYEQYF
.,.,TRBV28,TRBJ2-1,TGTGCCAGCAGAAGGACTGACTACAATGAGCAGTTCTTC,CASRRTDYNEQFF
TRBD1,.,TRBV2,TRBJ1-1,TGTGCCAGCAGTGAACACAGGGGCACTGAAGCTTTCTTT,CASSEHRGTEAFF
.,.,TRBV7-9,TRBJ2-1,TGTGCCAGCAGTTCTGGGACTGGGAATGAGCAGTTCTTC,CASSSGTGNEQFF
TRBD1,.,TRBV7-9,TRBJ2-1,TGTGCCAGCAGCTTAAAGAGGGGACAGGGGAAGAACAATGAGCAGTTCTTC,CASSLKRGQGKNNEQFF
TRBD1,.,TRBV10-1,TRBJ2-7,TGCGCCAGCAGTACCGGACAGGGTATCCACGAGCAGTACTTC,CASSTGQGIHEQYF
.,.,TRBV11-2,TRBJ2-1,TGTGCCAGCAGCTTAGTCTGGACCTCCTACAATGAGCAGTTCTTC,CASSLVWTSYNEQFF